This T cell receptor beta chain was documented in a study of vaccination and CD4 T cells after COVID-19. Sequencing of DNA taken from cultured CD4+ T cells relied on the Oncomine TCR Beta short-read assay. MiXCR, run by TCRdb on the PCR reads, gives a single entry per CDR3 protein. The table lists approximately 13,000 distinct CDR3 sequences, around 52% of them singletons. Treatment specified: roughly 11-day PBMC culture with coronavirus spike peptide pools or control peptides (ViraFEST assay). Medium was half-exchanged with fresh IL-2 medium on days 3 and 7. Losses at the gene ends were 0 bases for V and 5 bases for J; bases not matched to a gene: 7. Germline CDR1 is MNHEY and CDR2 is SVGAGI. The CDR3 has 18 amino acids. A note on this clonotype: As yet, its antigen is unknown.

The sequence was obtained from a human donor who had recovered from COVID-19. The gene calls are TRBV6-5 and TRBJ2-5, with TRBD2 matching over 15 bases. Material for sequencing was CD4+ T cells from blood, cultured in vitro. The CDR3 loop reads CASSYSTGLAGGSETQYF. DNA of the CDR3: TGTGCCAGCAGTTACTCAACGGGACTAGCGGGAGGATCCGAGACCCAGTACTTC.